The clone carrying this TCR beta chain was seen repeatedly, ten times or more. Germline V gene sequence: CDR1 SGHRS, CDR2 YFSETQ. V was cut by 0 bases and J by 4 bases, with 10 bases left in between. This CDR3 comprises 14 residues. This sample was included in a study of low-dose radiotherapy and immunotherapy resistance in tumors. Across the whole study: Nivolumab was given to patients as a 240 mg flat dose every two weeks, and ipilimumab at 1 mg/kg every six weeks. Both were delivered intravenously. Daily, from cycle 1 day 1 and for four cycles, patients took oral aspirin 300 mg.

Stated time point: after trial treatment. As for treatment: LDRT plus nivolumab, ipilimumab, low-dose cyclophosphamide and aspirin (RACIN trial). It was nivolumab, ipilimumab, aspirin, low-dose cyclophosphamide and low-dose radiotherapy that donors received. Primers used for first-strand cDNA, a TRAV- and TRBV-specific set, covered both alpha and beta chains. TCR amplification used about 18 PCR cycles, a constant-region primer and a V-primer adapter. TCRdb recomputed calls from the reads with MiXCR, one row per CDR3 protein. The sample contains about 84,000 distinct CDR3 sequences, less than 20% of which appear only once.

The sequencing here drew on PBMCs, taken after low-dose radiotherapy plus immunotherapy. The TCR comes from a male donor with prostate cancer. V is TRBV5-1 and J is TRBJ1-1; TRBD1 is a possible D gene (5 bases). The CDR3 loop reads CASSLGQGLTEAFF. The CDR3 DNA reads TGCGCCAGCAGCTTGGGGCAGGGACTCACTGAAGCTTTCTTT.